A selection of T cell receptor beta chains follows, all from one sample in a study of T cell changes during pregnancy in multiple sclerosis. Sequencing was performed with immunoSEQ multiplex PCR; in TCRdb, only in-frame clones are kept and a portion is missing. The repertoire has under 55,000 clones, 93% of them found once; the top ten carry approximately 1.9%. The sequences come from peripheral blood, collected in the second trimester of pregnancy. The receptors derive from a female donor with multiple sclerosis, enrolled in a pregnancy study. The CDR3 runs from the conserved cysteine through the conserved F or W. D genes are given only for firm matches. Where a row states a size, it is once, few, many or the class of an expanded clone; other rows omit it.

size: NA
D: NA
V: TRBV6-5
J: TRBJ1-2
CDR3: CASSYLGEDLDGYTF
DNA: TGTGCCAGCAGTTACTTGGGGGAGGACTTAGATGGCTACACCTTC

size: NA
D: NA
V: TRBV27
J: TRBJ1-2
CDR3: CASSSPPYYGYTF
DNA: TGTGCCAGCAGTTCCCCCCCTTACTATGGCTACACCTTC

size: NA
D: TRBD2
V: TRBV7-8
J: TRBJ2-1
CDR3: CASSFNVGGPALEQFF
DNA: TGTGCCAGCAGCTTCAACGTGGGAGGGCCCGCTCTGGAGCAGTTCTTC

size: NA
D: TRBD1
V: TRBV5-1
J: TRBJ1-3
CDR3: CASRIGTPLGTGGTGNTIYF
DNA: TGCGCCAGCCGAATAGGCACGCCACTGGGGACAGGGGGAACTGGAAACACCATATATTTT

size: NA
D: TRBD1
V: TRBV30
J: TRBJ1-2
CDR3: CARYRDRGHGYTF
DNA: TGTGCCCGTTACCGGGACAGGGGACATGGCTACACCTTC

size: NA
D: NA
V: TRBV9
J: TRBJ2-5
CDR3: CASSVAFSKQETQYF
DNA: TGTGCCAGCAGCGTAGCCTTTAGTAAACAAGAGACCCAGTACTTC

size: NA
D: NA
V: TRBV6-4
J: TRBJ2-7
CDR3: CASRQPGHPYEQYF
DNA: TGTGCCAGCAGACAACCGGGACACCCCTACGAGCAGTACTTC

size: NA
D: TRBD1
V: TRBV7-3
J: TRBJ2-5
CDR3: CASSPGTGETQYF
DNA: TGTGCCAGCAGCCCGGGGACAGGAGAGACCCAGTACTTC

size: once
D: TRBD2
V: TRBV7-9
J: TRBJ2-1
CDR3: CASSSRLAGGRDEQFF
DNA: TGTGCCAGCAGCTCGCGACTAGCGGGGGGTCGGGATGAGCAGTTCTTC

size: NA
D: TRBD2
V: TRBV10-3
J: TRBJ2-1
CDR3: CAISDLGTSVDNEQFF
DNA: TGTGCCATCAGTGATTTAGGGACTAGCGTGGACAATGAGCAGTTCTTC

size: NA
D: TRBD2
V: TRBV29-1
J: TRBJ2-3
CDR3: CSVEDPAGRTDTQYF
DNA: TGCAGCGTTGAAGATCCAGCGGGACGGACAGATACGCAGTATTTT

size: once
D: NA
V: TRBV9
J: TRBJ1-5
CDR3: CASSFRGIPLVYSNQPQHF
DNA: TGTGCCAGCAGCTTCAGGGGCATTCCCCTCGTCTATAGCAATCAGCCCCAGCATTTT

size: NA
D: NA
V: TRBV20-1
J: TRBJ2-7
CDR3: CSARDFYEQYF
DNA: TGCAGTGCTAGGGACTTCTACGAGCAGTACTTC

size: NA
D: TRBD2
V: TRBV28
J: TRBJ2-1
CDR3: CATLVRAGGNEQFF
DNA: TGTGCCACCCTGGTGAGGGCCGGGGGGAATGAGCAGTTCTTC

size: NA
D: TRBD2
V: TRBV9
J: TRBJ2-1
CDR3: CASSVVASGNNEQFF
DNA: TGTGCCAGCAGCGTAGTGGCTAGCGGGAACAATGAGCAGTTCTTC

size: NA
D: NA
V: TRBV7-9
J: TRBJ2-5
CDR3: CASNSRGTQYF
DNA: TGTGCCAGCAATTCCAGGGGGACCCAGTACTTC

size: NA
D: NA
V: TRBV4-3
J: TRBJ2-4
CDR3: CASSQVRGLSAKNIQYF
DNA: TGCGCCAGCAGCCAAGTAAGGGGGTTGTCGGCCAAAAACATTCAGTACTTC

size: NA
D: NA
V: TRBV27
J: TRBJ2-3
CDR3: CASSSVMRPSTDTQYF
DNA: TGTGCCAGCAGTTCCGTTATGCGGCCATCCACAGATACGCAGTATTTT

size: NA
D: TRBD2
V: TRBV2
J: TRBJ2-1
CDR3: CASSRTSVNEQFF
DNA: TGTGCCAGCAGCAGGACTAGCGTCAATGAGCAGTTCTTC

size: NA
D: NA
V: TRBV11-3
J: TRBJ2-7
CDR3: CASSLRQAHEQYF
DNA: TGTGCCAGCAGCCTAAGACAGGCCCACGAGCAGTACTTC

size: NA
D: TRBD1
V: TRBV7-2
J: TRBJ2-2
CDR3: CASSPWTGEYTGELFF
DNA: TGTGCCAGCAGCCCTTGGACAGGGGAGTACACCGGGGAGCTGTTTTTT

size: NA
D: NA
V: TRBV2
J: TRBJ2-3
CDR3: CASRRLLSTDTQYF
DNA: TGTGCCAGCAGACGACTACTAAGCACAGATACGCAGTATTTT

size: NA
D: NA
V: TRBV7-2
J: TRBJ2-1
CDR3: CASSADFSGEQFF
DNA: TGTGCCAGCAGCGCCGACTTTTCCGGTGAGCAGTTCTTC

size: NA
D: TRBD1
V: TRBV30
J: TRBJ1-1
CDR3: CAWKQGMATEAFF
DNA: TGTGCCTGGAAACAGGGGATGGCGACTGAAGCTTTCTTT

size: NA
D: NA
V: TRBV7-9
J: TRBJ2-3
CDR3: CASSSGHSITDTQYF
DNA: TGTGCCAGCAGCTCGGGACATAGCATTACAGATACGCAGTATTTT

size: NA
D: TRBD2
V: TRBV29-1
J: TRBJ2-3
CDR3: CSVETSGSSVHTQYF
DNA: TGCAGCGTTGAGACCAGCGGGAGTTCGGTGCATACGCAGTATTTT

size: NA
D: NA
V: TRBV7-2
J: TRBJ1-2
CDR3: CASSQYSDTGYGYTF
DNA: TGTGCCAGCAGCCAGTACTCGGACACCGGGTATGGCTACACCTTC

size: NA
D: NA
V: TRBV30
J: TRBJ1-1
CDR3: CAWSLPTPRGWNTEAFF
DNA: TGTGCCTGGAGTTTACCTACCCCCAGGGGTTGGAACACTGAAGCTTTCTTT

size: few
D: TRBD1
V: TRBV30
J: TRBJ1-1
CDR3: CAWSEWGTALNTEAFF
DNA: TGTGCCTGGAGTGAGTGGGGGACAGCTCTGAACACTGAAGCTTTCTTT